Listed below are T cell receptor beta chains from one sample, sequenced in a study of shared clonotypes between healthy human individuals. Libraries were prepared by immunoSEQ multiplex PCR; TCRdb keeps only in-frame clonotypes and omits some of them. Among just over 2,000,000 clones listed, roughly 96% were seen once. The material sequenced was naive CD4+ T cells sorted from blood. Receptors were obtained from a man younger than 30 in good health. The conserved cysteine and the conserved F or W are not part of the CDR3 here.

V gene,J gene,CDR3 protein
TRBV10-3,TRBJ1-2,AISTEDAAYGYT
TRBV30,TRBJ2-1,AWIPMSGLAAYNEQF
TRBV10-3,TRBJ1-1,AISEADTEAF
TRBV9,TRBJ1-1,ASSSQGIRTEAF
TRBV5-4,TRBJ2-2,ASSLAGQGHGELF
TRBV7-2,TRBJ2-7,ASSLEPGSYEQY
TRBV6-1,TRBJ1-2,ASNLEWTGFYGYT
TRBV7-9,TRBJ1-1,ASSLGQLNTEAF
TRBV6-6,TRBJ1-2,ASSTRQSGYGYT
TRBV2,TRBJ1-1,ASSELPQGVTEAF
TRBV6-5,TRBJ2-7,ASRPTGVTGEQY
TRBV7-2,TRBJ1-6,ASSLNAGQGNSPLH